What follows are 8 T cell receptor beta chains derived from one specimen sequenced in a study of beta chain features in type 1 diabetes (dated by TCRdb to between 2017 and 2018). To prepare the library, the immunoSEQ multiplex PCR assay was applied. The entire amount of isolated RNA was reverse transcribed using the High Capacity cDNA Reverse Transcription Kit, so the sequenced TCRB transcripts were expressed ones. Held by TCRdb, this immuneACCESS table contains in-frame sequences only and omits some clones. Under half of the omission traces to an unresolved V gene where checked; the cause of the rest is unknown. Within this sample are 200,000 to 300,000 clones, with over 12% of them counted one time only. About 0.026% of the sample is taken by the ten largest. The sample was naive CD4+ T cells from blood. The meaning of the sample's cell subset or site label: true naive CD4+ T cells. All receptors derive from a middle-aged woman in good health.

This clone was found a few times. V gene TRBV5-1 combines with J gene TRBJ2-3; the D gene is possibly TRBD2 (7 bases). CDR3 length equals 17 residues. CDR1 and CDR2 (germline): SGHRS, YFSETQ. Between the trimmed V and J ends, which lost 4 bases and 1 base, there was a span of 19 bases. The CDR3 DNA follows: TGCGCCAGCAGCCTCGACCATGGGGGGGCGGGCACAGATACGCAGTATTTT. This gives the protein CASSLDHGGAGTDTQYF.

The rearrangement joins TRBV18 to TRBJ2-4; the D gene is possibly TRBD2 (6 bases). Germline lookup yields CDR1 KGHSH and CDR2 LQKENI. Trimming took off 4 bases at V and 15 bases at J, with 16 bases between the two ends. The CDR3 loop spans 12 amino acids. CDR3 in DNA: TGTGCCAGCTCACGCACCGGGAGAGCGGCGTACTTC. This codes for CASSRTGRAAYF.

This chain uses TRBV5-1 with TRBJ2-3, with D possibly matching TRBD2 (6 bases). V was pared by 0 bases and J by 0 bases, with 11 bases between. The CDR3 spans 16 residues. Germline V gene lookup returns CDR1 SGHRS and CDR2 YFSETQ. CDR3 DNA sequence: TGCGCCAGCAGCTTGGATGCGGGGCCTAGCACAGATACGCAGTATTTT. Translating it yields CASSLDAGPSTDTQYF.

This clone appeared a few times. This chain joins TRBV6-6 and TRBJ2-2; D uncertain. The CDR3 totals 12 residues. Trimming took off 7 bases at V and 4 bases at J, with 7 bases between the two ends. CDR1 is MNHNY and CDR2 is SVGAGI in the germline V gene (reference sequence). CDR3 sequence reads: CASTQITGELFF. CDR3 coding DNA: TGTGCCAGCACCCAAATCACCGGGGAGCTGTTTTTT.

The rearrangement joins TRBV6-1 to TRBJ2-1, with D tentatively TRBD2 (6 bases). This CDR3 is 15 amino acids long. Germline loops: CDR1 MNHNS, CDR2 SASEGT. V gave up 5 bases and J gave up 6 bases, with 17 bases separating them. The CDR3 spells CASSPDRLGTNEQFF. For the CDR3, the DNA is TGTGCCAGCAGTCCCGACAGACTAGGGACCAATGAGCAGTTCTTC.

This clone has more than one count but fewer than ten. The chain has TRBV18 and TRBJ2-7; tentative D call: TRBD1 (5 bases). Germline lookup yields CDR1 KGHSH and CDR2 LQKENI. The CDR3 has 15 residues. The V end was cut by 4 bases, the J end by 5 bases, with 18 bases between. CDR3 region: CASSLDWQGAHEQYF. The CDR3 coding sequence is TGTGCCAGCTCACTAGATTGGCAGGGTGCCCACGAGCAGTACTTC.

In its sample, this clone was seen a few times. The chain is built from TRBV5-1 and TRBJ1-2; no clear D gene. V gave up 2 bases and J gave up 2 bases, with 7 bases separating them. Germline values: CDR1 SGHRS, CDR2 YFSETQ. The length of the CDR3 is 13 residues. CDR3 sequence (DNA): TGCGCCAGCAGCTTCAGGCAGAACTATGGCTACACCTTC. Protein product: CASSFRQNYGYTF.

This chain uses TRBV7-2 with TRBJ2-5; D is perhaps TRBD1 (5 bases). The CDR3 runs to 13 residues. The germline V gene has CDR1 SGHTA and CDR2 FQGNSA. V dropped 7 bases and J dropped 5 bases, with 14 bases sitting between them. The chain's CDR3 is CASTPGWWETQYF. The CDR3 nucleotides read TGTGCCAGCACCCCAGGGTGGTGGGAGACCCAGTACTTC. The whole variable domain, filled in from reference TRBV7-2 and TRBJ2-5, reads GAGVSQSPSNKVTEKGKDVELRCDPISGHTALYWYRQSLGQGLEFLIYFQGNSAPDKSGLPSDRFSAERTGGSVSTLTIQRTQQEDSAVYLCASTPGWWETQYFGPGTRLLVL.